This TCR beta chain stems from a study of blood T cells in healthy people across ages. Combining a sample-barcoded 5' primer with a J-beta primer mix, a second PCR ran for about 6 to 12 cycles. Each cDNA was tagged by a template-switch adaptor containing 12 random nucleotides. TCRdb re-called the 5' RACE reads with MiXCR, one entry per CDR3 protein. The sample lists about 930,000 distinct CDR3 sequences; around 29% were seen once. Per the germline V gene, CDR1 is MDHEN and CDR2 is SYDVKM. V lost 11 bases and J lost 4; bases outside the gene matches: 6. This CDR3 spans 13 amino acids. This clonotype was seen a few times. The antigen remains undetermined. Study observations and caveats: Older age coincided with a roughly linear decline in TCR beta diversity per million T cells. Among long-lived donors, naive CD4+ cells were more numerous and diversity higher than in aged donors.

These data were likewise used in another study, on T cells of mothers and their children.

The sequence was collected from a woman aged 40 to 50 in good health. Sequenced: blood. This sequence joins TRBV28 and TRBJ2-7; 12 nucleotides agree with TRBD2. In DNA form, the CDR3 reads TGTGCCTGTTCCCTAGCGGGGGGGTACGAGCAGTACTTC. Amino acid sequence: CACSLAGGYEQYF. The variable domain in full, completed from reference TRBV28 and TRBJ2-7, reads DVKVTQSSRYLVKRTGEKVFLECVQDMDHENMFWYRQDPGLGLRLIYFSYDVKMKEKGDIPEGYSVSREKKERFSLILESASTNQTSMYLCACSLAGGYEQYFGPGTRLTVT.